These 15 T cell receptor beta chains originate from one sample sequenced in a study of CD8 T cells in ankylosing spondylitis. TCRdb used MiXCR to reprocess the 5' RACE reads, holding one entry per CDR3 protein. Among about 160,000 distinct CDR3 sequences listed, about 16% were seen once. Sequencing was performed on blood, either unsorted or a sorted T cell fraction (not recorded which). Receptor source: a male donor with ankylosing spondylitis or in good health (not recorded which).

Many counts were recorded for this clonotype. The chain links TRBV30 to TRBJ1-5, with D unclear. The V end was cut by 0 bases, the J end by 4 bases, with 7 bases between. The CDR3 runs 13 residues. Germline V lookup: CDR1 GTSNPN, CDR2 SVGIG (reference sequence). The CDR3 nucleotides are TGTGCCTGGAGTGTACGGGGAAATCAGCCCCAGCATTTT. This encodes CAWSVRGNQPQHF.

In its sample, this clonotype was seen many times. This rearrangement joins TRBV4-1 to TRBJ2-4, with D unresolved. Trimming shortened V by 1 base and J by 5 bases, and 9 bases separated the two germline ends. The germline V gene has CDR1 MGHRA and CDR2 YSYEKL. This CDR3 spans 14 amino acids. The CDR3 spells CASSQALGQNIQYF. In nucleotides, the CDR3 is TGCGCCAGCAGCCAAGCTTTAGGGCAAAACATTCAGTACTTC.

There are many counts of this clonotype. V is TRBV10-3 and J is TRBJ2-4, with TRBD2 as a possible D gene (6 bases). Germline CDR1 ENHRY, CDR2 SYGVKD. The CDR3 consists of 15 residues. Between the trimmed V and J ends, which lost 6 bases and 5 bases, there was a span of 17 bases. CDR3 in amino acids: CAISDPGGDQNIQYF. CDR3 DNA: TGTGCCATCAGCGACCCCGGGGGAGACCAAAACATTCAGTACTTC.

The chain uses TRBV24-1 and TRBJ2-5, with a tentative D call TRBD1 (6 bases). The germline CDR1 and CDR2 sequences are KGHDR and SFDVKD. This CDR3 comprises 12 residues. V gave up 4 bases and J gave up 5 bases, with 7 bases separating them. The CDR3 is CATSDRGETQYF. The CDR3 DNA is TGTGCCACCAGTGACAGGGGCGAGACCCAGTACTTC.

This clonotype was seen many times. The chain couples TRBV29-1 to TRBJ1-5, with 10 bases matching TRBD1. This CDR3 contains 14 residues. Germline V gene data show CDR1 as SQVTM and CDR2 as ANQGSEA. V was clipped by 6 bases and J by 2 bases; unmatched bases: 4. The CDR3 DNA is TGCAGCGTGACCGGGACAGGGGGCAATCAGCCCCAGCATTTT. It translates to CSVTGTGGNQPQHF.

This sequence joins TRBV20-1 and TRBJ2-5; TRBD2 matches 7 bases. V lost 1 base and J lost 10; bases outside the gene matches: 9. Germline lookup yields CDR1 DFQATT and CDR2 SNEGSKA (reference sequence). The CDR3 consists of 13 residues. The CDR3 spells CSARGTRAPGQYF. CDR3 nucleotide sequence: TGCAGTGCTAGAGGGACTAGGGCCCCGGGCCAGTACTTC.

This clonotype came up many times. The chain links TRBV5-1 to TRBJ2-5, with a weak D call TRBD1 (6 bases). Trimming removed 4 bases at V and 5 bases at J, with 18 bases between. The CDR3 is made up of 15 amino acids. The germline V gene encodes CDR1 SGHRS and CDR2 YFSETQ. CDR3 sequence reads: CASSVTTQGWETQYF. The CDR3 nucleotides are TGCGCCAGCAGCGTCACAACACAGGGATGGGAGACCCAGTACTTC.

V and J are TRBV3-1 and TRBJ2-5; tentative D call: TRBD1 (5 bases). Trimming stripped 2 bases from V and 0 bases from J, with 19 bases between. Germline lookup yields CDR1 LGHDT and CDR2 YNNKEL (reference sequence). The CDR3 loop spans 18 amino acids. DNA of the CDR3: TGTGCCAGCAGCCAATTCTCCGCGACAGCCGATAACCAAGAGACCCAGTACTTC. Its translation is CASSQFSATADNQETQYF.

This clonotype was observed many times. The rearrangement links TRBV3-1 to TRBJ2-1; perhaps TRBD1 as D (6 bases). This CDR3 region has 14 residues. The V end was cut by 7 bases, the J end by 0 bases, with 10 bases between. The V gene's germline CDR1 is LGHDT and CDR2 YNNKEL (reference sequence). Here the CDR3 reads CASKGESSYNEQFF. CDR3 sequence (DNA): TGTGCCAGCAAGGGGGAAAGCTCCTACAATGAGCAGTTCTTC.

This clonotype was observed many times. The rearrangement links TRBV15 to TRBJ2-1; no clear D gene. The CDR3 consists of 15 residues. Germline-derived CDR1 and CDR2 are LNHNV and YYDKDF (reference sequence). Trimming took off 0 bases at V and 0 bases at J, with 6 bases between the two ends. The DNA of the CDR3 is TGTGCCACCAGCAGAGAGCGCAGCTCCTACAATGAGCAGTTCTTC. Translation: CATSRERSSYNEQFF.

This sequence joins TRBV7-2 and TRBJ2-1; D uncertain. Germline values: CDR1 SGHTA, CDR2 FQGNSA. The V gene lost 1 base and the J gene lost 5 bases, with 6 bases spanning the gap. The CDR3 runs to 13 residues. CDR3 residues: CASSLELHNEQFF. In DNA form, the CDR3 reads TGTGCCAGCAGCTTAGAACTGCACAATGAGCAGTTCTTC.

In its sample, this clonotype was seen many times. DNA for the CDR3: TGCGCCAGCAGCTCTACAGGGGGCAGGTTCTACAATGAGCAGTTCTTC. This gives the protein CASSSTGGRFYNEQFF. The chain combines TRBV5-1 with TRBJ2-1; TRBD1 aligns across 9 bases. With V trimmed by 3 bases and J by 3 bases, 7 bases remained unmatched. Germline values: CDR1 SGHRS, CDR2 YFSETQ. The CDR3 totals 16 residues.

This chain connects TRBV18 to TRBJ2-3; TRBD2 might be the D (5 bases). Trimming removed 3 bases at V and 2 bases at J, with 6 bases between. CDR3 length equals 13 residues. Germline V gene sequence: CDR1 KGHSH, CDR2 LQKENI. Written as DNA, the CDR3 is TGTGCCAGCTCACCGACTAACACAGATACGCAGTATTTT. Translating gives CASSPTNTDTQYF.

This clonotype was counted between two and nine times. V and J are TRBV7-8 and TRBJ1-5; D is unresolved. Per the germline V gene, CDR1 is SGHVS and CDR2 is FQNEAQ. V was trimmed by 0 bases and J by 4 bases, leaving 13 bases between them. There are 16 residues in the CDR3. CDR3 nucleotides: TGTGCCAGCAGCTTAGCTTCGGCCAGCCTGAATCAGCCCCAGCATTTT. Its protein product is CASSLASASLNQPQHF.

The rearrangement joins TRBV4-1 to TRBJ2-2; D call uncertain. The CDR3 sequence is 16 residues long. Germline V lookup: CDR1 MGHRA, CDR2 YSYEKL. V was trimmed by 1 base and J by 0 bases, leaving 9 bases between them. CDR3 protein: CASSQGSAANTGELFF. In nucleotides, the CDR3 is TGCGCCAGCAGCCAAGGCAGTGCCGCGAACACCGGGGAGCTGTTTTTT.